One TCR beta chain is described in this entry. Its antigen is unknown. The data were obtained in a study of cytomegalovirus exposure and HLA in healthy donors. Regarding the study as a whole: Highest at DRB1 and lowest at HLA-C, TCR association rates differed among HLA loci in a later analysis. Indistinguishability led to the exclusion of some V segments, TRBV6-2 and TRBV6-3 included.

With 60 Vbeta and 13 Jbeta primers, the PCR was carried out. The assay was immunoSEQ multiplex PCR, and TCRdb's table has in-frame clones only and misses some. The repertoire has around 110,000 clones, about 70% of them found once; the top ten carry roughly 10%. CDR3 size: 14 residues. Trimming removed 8 bases from V and 4 bases from J; junction bases left unmatched: 7. Germline-derived CDR1 and CDR2 are MNHEY and SVGAGI. The source is a man aged 30 to 39 in good health and CMV-seropositive. Sequencing input: PBMCs. The V gene is TRBV6-5, the J gene TRBJ1-2; 10 positions agree with TRBD1. This CDR3 is CASRRQGASYGYTF. CDR3 sequence (DNA): TGTGCCAGCCGACGACAGGGGGCATCCTATGGCTACACCTTC.